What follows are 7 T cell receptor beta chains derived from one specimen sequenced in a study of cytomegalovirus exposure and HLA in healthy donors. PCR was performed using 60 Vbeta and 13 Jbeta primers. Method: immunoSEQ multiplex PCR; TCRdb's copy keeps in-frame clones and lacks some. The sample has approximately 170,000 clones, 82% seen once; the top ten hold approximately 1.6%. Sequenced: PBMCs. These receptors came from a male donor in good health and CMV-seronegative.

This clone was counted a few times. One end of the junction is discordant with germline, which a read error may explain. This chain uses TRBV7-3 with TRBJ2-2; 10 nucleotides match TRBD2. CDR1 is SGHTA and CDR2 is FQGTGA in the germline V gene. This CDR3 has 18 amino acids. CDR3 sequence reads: CSSSHIAGTSENTGELFF. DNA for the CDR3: TGTTCCAGCAGCCATATAGCGGGGACTAGCGAGAACACCGGGGAGCTGTTTTTT.

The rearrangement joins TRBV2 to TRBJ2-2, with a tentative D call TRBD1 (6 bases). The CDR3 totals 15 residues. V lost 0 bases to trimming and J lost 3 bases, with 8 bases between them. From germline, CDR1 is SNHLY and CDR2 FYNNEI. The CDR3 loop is CASSEARGHTGELFF. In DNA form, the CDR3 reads TGTGCCAGCAGTGAAGCCAGGGGTCACACCGGGGAGCTGTTTTTT.

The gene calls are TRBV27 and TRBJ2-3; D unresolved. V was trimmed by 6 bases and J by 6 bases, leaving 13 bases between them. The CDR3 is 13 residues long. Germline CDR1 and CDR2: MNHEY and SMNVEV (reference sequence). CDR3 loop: CASRVQSPDTQYF. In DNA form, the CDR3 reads TGTGCCAGCAGGGTACAGTCGCCGGATACGCAGTATTTT.

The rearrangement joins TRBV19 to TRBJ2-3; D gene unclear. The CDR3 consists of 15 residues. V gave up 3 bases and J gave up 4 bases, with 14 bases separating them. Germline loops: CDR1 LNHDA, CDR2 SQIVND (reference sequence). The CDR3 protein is CASSILIGLPDTQYF. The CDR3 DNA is TGTGCCAGTAGTATCCTGATCGGGTTGCCAGATACGCAGTATTTT.

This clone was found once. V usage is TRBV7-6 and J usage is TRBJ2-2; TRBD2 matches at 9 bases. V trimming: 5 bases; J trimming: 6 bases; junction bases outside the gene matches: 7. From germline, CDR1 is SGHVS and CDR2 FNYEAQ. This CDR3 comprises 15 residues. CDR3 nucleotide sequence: TGTGCCAGCAGCGGATTAGCGGGAGCTTCCGGGGAGCTGTTTTTT. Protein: CASSGLAGASGELFF. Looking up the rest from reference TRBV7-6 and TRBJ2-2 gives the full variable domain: GAGVSQSPRYKVTKRGQDVALRCDPISGHVSLYWYRQALGQGPEFLTYFNYEAQQDKSGLPNDRFSAERPEGSISTLTIQRTEQRDSAMYRCASSGLAGASGELFFGEGSRLTVL.

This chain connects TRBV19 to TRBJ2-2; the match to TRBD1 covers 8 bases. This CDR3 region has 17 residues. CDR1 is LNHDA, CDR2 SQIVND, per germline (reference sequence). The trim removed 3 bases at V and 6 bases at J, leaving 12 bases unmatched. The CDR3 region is CASSMLGSGTGAGELFF. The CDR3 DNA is TGTGCCAGTAGTATGTTAGGGTCTGGGACAGGAGCCGGGGAGCTGTTTTTT.

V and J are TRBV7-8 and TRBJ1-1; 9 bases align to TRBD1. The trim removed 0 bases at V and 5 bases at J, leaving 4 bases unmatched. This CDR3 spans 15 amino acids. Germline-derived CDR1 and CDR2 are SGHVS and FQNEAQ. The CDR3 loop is CASSLAQGARTEAFF. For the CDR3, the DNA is TGTGCCAGCAGCTTAGCACAGGGGGCGCGGACTGAAGCTTTCTTT.